This T cell receptor (beta chain) comes out of a study of graft-versus-host responses after intestinal transplantation. Study at large: Multivisceral, liver-intestinal, or isolated intestinal transplants were given to recipients. Anti-thymocyte globulin induction preceded 2 to 4 years of tacrolimus and steroid maintenance in all recipients. Study-wide points: Among recipient marrow samples, GvH clones were found; some appeared first in ileum or blood. Some patients had graft-donor T cell macrochimerism, and their allografts showed high graft-versus-host to host-versus-graft clonal ratios.

This clone came up a few times. Its target is unknown. Clones were sequenced by immunoSEQ multiplex PCR, and TCRdb holds only the in-frame ones, with some missing. This sample has a few thousand clones, with about 87% found just once. CDR3 length equals 15 residues. CDR1 is WNHNN, CDR2 SYGVQD, per germline (reference sequence). Trimming cost V 6 bases and J 1 base, with 10 bases left between them. Time point defined: postoperative day 105 after intestinal transplantation (dayNNNN = postoperative day). Researchers processed graft tissue to release intraepithelial and lamina propria lymphocytes. The receptor was derived from a human patient who received an intestinal transplant, so some T cells may come from the graft donor. This chain joins TRBV10-1 and TRBJ2-6; the D gene is possibly TRBD1 (5 bases). The sequencing used ileum tissue, collected 105 days after intestinal transplantation. The CDR3 sequence: CASSTDKSGANVLTF. The CDR3 DNA follows: TGCGCCAGCAGCACGGACAAGTCTGGGGCCAACGTCCTGACTTTC.